These 9 T cell receptor beta chains were all obtained from the same sample, sequenced in a study of blood T cell repertoires in COVID-19. Profiled with immunoSEQ multiplex PCR; TCRdb holds only in-frame clones, not every one. Counted here are roughly 420,000 clones, 88% occurring once; the ten biggest clones make up 0.95% to 1%. Specimen: PBMCs or T cells enriched from blood (not recorded which). These receptors all stem from a woman aged 25 to 45 with acute COVID-19.

V gene TRBV11-2 combines with J gene TRBJ1-2; possible D gene TRBD1, 5 bases. Per the germline V gene, CDR1 is SGHAT and CDR2 is FQNNGV. With 5 bases removed from V and 6 bases from J, the gap between germline ends came to 16 bases. The CDR3 loop spans 14 amino acids. CDR3 bases: TGTGCCAGCAGCCTACCACGGGGGACGGATGGCTACACCTTC. Protein sequence: CASSLPRGTDGYTF.

V is TRBV3-1 (or the pseudogene TRBV3-2) and J is TRBJ2-7, with D possibly TRBD2 on 5 matching bases. The CDR3 is 15 amino acids. Germline CDR1 is LGHDT and CDR2 is YNNKEL (reference sequence). Trimming removed 4 bases at V and 4 bases at J, with 17 bases between. As DNA, the CDR3 is TGTGCCAGCAGCCCCGGCACGGGGAAAGGGTACGAGCAGTACTTC. Translated, it gives CASSPGTGKGYEQYF.

The chain employs TRBV5-6 and TRBJ1-1; no firm D call. Germline V gene sequence: CDR1 SGHDT, CDR2 YYEEEE. The CDR3 extends over 12 amino acids. V lost 0 bases and J 7 bases, leaving 7 bases between the germline ends. The CDR3 region is CASSLGGFEAFF. The DNA of the CDR3 is TGTGCCAGCAGCTTGGGAGGCTTTGAAGCTTTCTTT.

This chain joins TRBV5-1 and TRBJ1-2, with TRBD1 as a possible D gene (6 bases). The CDR3 totals 14 residues. Trimming took 5 bases from V and 4 from J, leaving 15 bases between them. Germline V gene lookup returns CDR1 SGHRS and CDR2 YFSETQ. The CDR3 reads CASRTRTGSYGYTF. The CDR3, as DNA: TGCGCCAGCAGAACCCGAACAGGGAGCTATGGCTACACCTTC.

The chain is built from TRBV11-1 and TRBJ2-2, with 9 nucleotides matching TRBD1. The CDR3 spans 16 residues. V dropped 1 base and J dropped 0; count of bases not matched to a gene: 0. Germline V CDR1 and CDR2: SGHAT, FQDESV (reference sequence). The CDR3 region is CASSLDRGPNTGELFF. The CDR3, as DNA: TGTGCCAGCAGCTTAGACAGGGGGCCGAACACCGGGGAGCTGTTTTTT.

This sequence joins TRBV7-8 and TRBJ2-2; TRBD2 agrees at 7 bases. V trimming: 5 bases; J trimming: 6 bases; junction bases outside the gene matches: 3. This CDR3 is 13 amino acids long. Germline-derived CDR1 and CDR2 are SGHVS and FQNEAQ. CDR3 bases: TGTGCCAGCAGCACGGGGGGTGCCGGGGAGCTGTTTTTT. Protein product: CASSTGGAGELFF. Full variable domain (rest looked up from reference TRBV7-8 and TRBJ2-2): GAGVSQSPRYKVAKRGQDVALRCDPISGHVSLFWYQQALGQGPEFLTYFQNEAQLDKSGLPSDRFFAERPEGSVSTLKIQRTQQEDSAVYLCASSTGGAGELFFGEGSRLTVL.

The chain combines TRBV9 with TRBJ1-6; unclear D gene. Looked up from germline, CDR1 is SGDLS and CDR2 is YYNGEE. CDR3 size: 14 residues. Trimming pared 0 bases from V and 7 bases from J, leaving 8 bases between. CDR3 bases: TGTGCCAGCAGCGTAGAACGAGGAAATTCACCCCTCCACTTT. This gives the protein CASSVERGNSPLHF.

DNA for the CDR3: TGTGCCAGCAGCTTAGGGGTAGGGGCCACCGGGGAGCTGTTTTTT. As protein: CASSLGVGATGELFF. The genes are TRBV11-3 and TRBJ2-2, with a weak D call TRBD1 (5 bases). The CDR3 totals 15 residues. Trimming took off 1 base at V and 4 bases at J, with 10 bases between the two ends. From germline, CDR1 is SGHNT and CDR2 YENEEA.

The chain joins TRBV29-1 to TRBJ1-3; D is unclear. From germline, CDR1 is SQVTM and CDR2 ANQGSEA. The CDR3 totals 15 residues. Trimming took off 2 bases at V and 0 bases at J, with 11 bases between the two ends. The CDR3 loop is CSVESADNSGNTIYF. CDR3 sequence (DNA): TGCAGCGTTGAATCTGCAGACAACTCTGGAAACACCATATATTTT.